Following are 7 T cell receptor beta chains from one sample sequenced in a study of monozygotic twins with inflammatory bowel disease. From its re-call of the 5' RACE reads, TCRdb lists each CDR3 protein once, without DNA. This sample's table has over 150,000 distinct CDR3 sequences. Sequenced: blood. The receptors shown here come from a human donor with ulcerative colitis or Crohn's disease, or a healthy co-twin of an affected twin (not recorded which).

The chain is built from TRBV19 and TRBJ1-1; TCRdb's D call, TRBD1, is unchecked because there is no DNA. This CDR3 contains 15 residues. Germline V gene lookup returns CDR1 LNHDA and CDR2 SQIVND (reference sequence). The CDR3 loop reads CASSDPGQQNTEAFF.

The chain links TRBV5-4 to TRBJ2-7; TCRdb's D call, TRBD2, is unchecked because there is no DNA. In germline, CDR1 is SGHNT, CDR2 YYREEE (reference sequence). CDR3 length: 13 residues. CDR3 sequence reads: CANPGGKTYEQYF.

The chain combines TRBV6-1 with TRBJ2-1; TCRdb returns TRBD2, unconfirmable since there is no DNA. The V gene's germline CDR1 is MNHNS and CDR2 SASEGT. The CDR3 has 16 residues. CDR3 residues: CASSRRAGVTYNEQFF.

The chain joins TRBV5-1 to TRBJ2-2; lacking DNA, the TRBD2 call made by TCRdb goes unchecked. The CDR3 loop spans 16 amino acids. The germline V gene encodes CDR1 SGHRS and CDR2 YFSETQ. The CDR3 sequence: CASSQRGAGDTGELFF.

The chain uses TRBV11-2 and TRBJ2-7; the D call of TRBD2 rests on TCRdb alone, since no DNA is present to check it. This CDR3 has 17 residues. Looked up from germline, CDR1 is SGHAT and CDR2 is FQNNGV. The CDR3 reads CASSPWPLAGGSYEQYF.

The chain combines TRBV7-2 with TRBJ2-4. Germline loops: CDR1 SGHTA, CDR2 FQGNSA. This CDR3 comprises 15 residues. The CDR3 sequence is CASSLGLPAKNIQYF.

The chain couples TRBV7-9 to TRBJ2-1; TCRdb designates TRBD1, a call that cannot be tested without DNA. From germline, CDR1 is SEHNR and CDR2 FQNEAQ (reference sequence). The CDR3 totals 14 residues. The CDR3 loop is CASPRGDLYNEQFF.